These 23 T cell receptor beta chains were sequenced from one sample in a study of early T cells in non-severe SARS-CoV-2 infection. From the 5' RACE reads, TCRdb called clonotypes with MiXCR, one entry per CDR3 protein. This table holds tens of thousands of distinct CDR3 sequences, approximately 6% found once. The specimen was whole blood. The receptor source for this set is an adult who was a healthcare worker with PCR-confirmed SARS-CoV-2 infection or an uninfected control (not recorded which).

About this clonotype: This may stem from a read error, because a much larger clone lies one nucleotide away. The V and J genes are TRBV6-2 or TRBV6-3 and TRBJ2-3; possibly TRBD2 for D (6 bases). The CDR3 is made up of 15 amino acids. Looked up from germline, CDR1 is MNHEY and CDR2 is SVGEGT. The CDR3 sequence is CASSYSGGGPDTHYF. The CDR3 DNA sequence: TGTGCCAGCAGTTACTCCGGGGGAGGCCCAGATACGCACTATTTT.

The sample holds many counts of this clonotype. V usage is TRBV12-3 or TRBV12-4 and J usage is TRBJ2-7, with 9 positions matching TRBD1. After removal of 5 bases from V and 5 bases from J, the junction contained 7 bases not matched to a gene. CDR3 length equals 14 residues. CDR3 loop: CASSPNRGRNEQYF. The CDR3 region has the DNA TGTGCCAGCAGTCCTAACAGGGGGCGGAACGAGCAGTACTTC.

Many counts were recorded for this clonotype. The chain joins TRBV11-2 to TRBJ2-3; perhaps TRBD1 as D (6 bases). V was trimmed by 4 bases and J by 0 bases, leaving 11 bases between them. CDR1 is SGHAT and CDR2 is FQNNGV in the germline V gene. The CDR3 extends over 15 amino acids. The CDR3 sequence: CASSSLDSSTDTQYF. CDR3 sequence (DNA): TGTGCCAGCAGCTCCTTGGACAGTAGCACAGATACGCAGTATTTT.

This clonotype was seen at least ten times. CDR3 nucleotide sequence: TGTGCCAGCAGGCCCGGACAGGGGATTAGCAATCAGCCCCAGCATTTT. This sequence encodes CASRPGQGISNQPQHF. The J gene is TRBJ1-5, the V gene TRBV2; TRBD1 matches 9 bases. This CDR3 is 16 amino acids long. Trimming took 6 bases from V and 0 from J; bases not matched to a gene: 6. CDR1 and CDR2 from the germline V gene are SNHLY and FYNNEI.

The chain employs TRBV20-1 and TRBJ1-1; D call uncertain. Germline loops: CDR1 DFQATT, CDR2 SNEGSKA (reference sequence). CDR3 length: 11 amino acids. Trimming cost V 3 bases and J 10 bases, with 12 bases left between them. CDR3 bases: TGCAGTGCTAGGCCCCAGCGAGGAGCTTTCTTT. Its translation: CSARPQRGAFF.

This clonotype was seen a few times. The V and J genes are TRBV20-1 and TRBJ2-3, with a possible D match to TRBD1 (6 bases). Trimming left V 4 bases short and J 1 base short, with 9 bases between. The CDR3 has 13 amino acids. In germline, CDR1 is DFQATT, CDR2 SNEGSKA (reference sequence). CDR3 sequence: CSATPGGTDTQYF. DNA for the CDR3: TGCAGTGCTACCCCAGGGGGCACAGATACGCAGTATTTT.

This sequence joins TRBV5-1 and TRBJ2-3; D remains unclear. This CDR3 has 15 amino acids. V was clipped by 5 bases and J by 5 bases, with 18 bases between them. Per germline, CDR1 SGHRS and CDR2 YFSETQ. CDR3 loop: CASRLSGVSGDTQYF. The CDR3 DNA follows: TGCGCCAGCAGGCTCTCAGGCGTCTCGGGAGATACGCAGTATTTT.

This clonotype was counted ten times or more. V is TRBV19 and J is TRBJ1-5, with 8 positions matching TRBD1. Germline CDR1 and CDR2: LNHDA and SQIVND (reference sequence). The junction had 4 bases not matched to a gene; V was cut back by 4 bases and J by 2 bases. The CDR3 sequence is 15 residues long. The CDR3 DNA reads as TGTGCCAGTAGTAAAGGGACAGGTGGCAATCAGCCCCAGCATTTT. This sequence encodes CASSKGTGGNQPQHF.

The rearrangement joins TRBV11-2 to TRBJ1-4, with a tentative D call TRBD1 (6 bases). Looked up from germline, CDR1 is SGHAT and CDR2 is FQNNGV. This CDR3 has 16 residues. V was shortened by 4 bases and J by 8 bases, with 20 bases between the two germline ends. In DNA form, the CDR3 reads TGTGCCAGCAGCTCTCCGGTCAGGGGAGCAAGAGAAAAACTGTTTTTT. It yields the protein CASSSPVRGAREKLFF.

This clonotype showed up just a few times. Germline and junction disagree at one end, which may indicate a read error. This chain joins TRBV20-1 and TRBJ1-1; the match to TRBD1 covers 8 bases. Germline CDR1 DFQATT, CDR2 SNEGSKA (reference sequence). The CDR3 runs 14 residues. Here the CDR3 reads CSARGQGRDTEAFF. The DNA of the CDR3 is TGCAGTGCCAGAGGACAGGGTCGGGACACTGAAGCTTTCTTT.

This clonotype was detected ten times or more. The chain carries TRBV7-7 and TRBJ2-1; D gene uncertain. Trimming removed 2 bases at V and 2 bases at J, with 10 bases between. CDR3 length: 15 amino acids. Germline V gene sequence: CDR1 SSHAT, CDR2 FNYEAQ (reference sequence). The CDR3 coding sequence is TGTGCCAGCAGCTTATCTAACAGCCCCTACAATGAGCAGTTCTTC. Encoded protein: CASSLSNSPYNEQFF.

The chain carries TRBV7-2 and TRBJ1-6, with D perhaps TRBD1 (5 bases). The length of the CDR3 is 15 residues. Trimming took 2 bases from V and 5 from J, leaving 10 bases between them. Per germline, CDR1 SGHTA and CDR2 FQGNSA. In nucleotides, the CDR3 is TGTGCCAGCAGCTTACGGACACCCGATAATTCACCCCTCCACTTT. Amino acids: CASSLRTPDNSPLHF.

The sample holds many counts of this clonotype. This chain uses TRBV5-6 with TRBJ2-3, with D unclear. The V and J ends lost 1 base and 5 bases respectively, with 11 bases between them. The CDR3 consists of 14 residues. In germline, CDR1 is SGHDT, CDR2 YYEEEE. CDR3 residues: CASSLPRMGDTQYF. The CDR3 nucleotides read TGTGCCAGCAGCTTGCCTCGCATGGGAGATACGCAGTATTTT. Full variable domain (missing parts from reference TRBV5-6 and TRBJ2-3): DAGVTQSPTHLIKTRGQQVTLRCSPKSGHDTVSWYQQALGQGPQFIFQYYEEEERQRGNFPDRFSGHQFPNYSSELNVNALLLGDSALYLCASSLPRMGDTQYFGPGTRLTVL.

The table lists this clonotype with a few counts. This sequence joins TRBV6-5 and TRBJ2-7; TRBD1 agrees at 10 bases. Trimming at V came to 2 bases and at J to 3 bases, leaving 4 bases not matched to a gene. The CDR3 sequence is 15 residues long. The germline V gene has CDR1 MNHEY and CDR2 SVGAGI. The CDR3 region has the DNA TGTGCCAGCAGTTACCGGGACAGGGGTCTCTACGAGCAGTACTTC. It encodes CASSYRDRGLYEQYF.

The sample holds a few counts of this clonotype. The chain uses TRBV3-1 and TRBJ2-7; D gene unclear. This CDR3 is built from 14 residues. Germline CDR1 is LGHDT and CDR2 is YNNKEL (reference sequence). Trimming took 0 bases from V and 1 from J, leaving 7 bases between them. CDR3 DNA sequence: TGTGCCAGCAGCCAAGAGCCAGCATCCTACGAGCAGTACTTC. Translated: CASSQEPASYEQYF.

This clonotype was seen many times. The V call is TRBV9, the J call TRBJ1-6, with no clear D. Germline CDR1 SGDLS, CDR2 YYNGEE. Trimming removed 0 bases from V and 6 bases from J, with 16 bases in between. The CDR3 totals 17 residues. The CDR3 coding sequence is TGTGCCAGCAGCGTAGGTCCCGAAACGAAGATTAATTCACCCCTCCACTTT. This codes for CASSVGPETKINSPLHF.

This clonotype was seen ten or more times. The chain joins TRBV15 to TRBJ2-3; D remains ambiguous. The ends were cut back, 6 bases at V and 7 bases at J, with 8 bases in the middle. The V gene's germline CDR1 is LNHNV and CDR2 YYDKDF (reference sequence). The CDR3 is made up of 11 amino acids. CDR3 protein: CATRESNTQYF. CDR3 DNA sequence: TGTGCCACCAGGGAATCGAATACGCAGTATTTT.

The table lists this clonotype with many counts. The chain is built from TRBV20-1 and TRBJ2-1; 10 bases map to TRBD1. The CDR3 is made up of 14 amino acids. Germline V gene sequence: CDR1 DFQATT, CDR2 SNEGSKA (reference sequence). J was trimmed by 7 bases and V by 5 bases; bases with no gene match: 8. The CDR3 sequence is CSAGGGTGVNEQFF. The CDR3 nucleotides are TGCAGTGCTGGAGGCGGGACAGGGGTTAATGAGCAGTTCTTC.

This clonotype was detected ten times or more. The chain carries TRBV4-1 and TRBJ2-7, with D perhaps TRBD1 (5 bases). Germline lookup yields CDR1 MGHRA and CDR2 YSYEKL. The CDR3 sequence is 14 residues long. The V gene lost 2 bases and the J gene lost 2 bases, with 10 bases spanning the gap. For the CDR3, the DNA is TGCGCCAGCAGCCAATCCTGGGGCCCCTACGAGCAGTACTTC. Translated, it gives CASSQSWGPYEQYF.

The chain recombines TRBV7-8 with TRBJ2-7; 9 bases fit TRBD2. Germline CDR1 SGHVS, CDR2 FQNEAQ. The J segment lost 0 bases and the V segment lost 5 bases, leaving 5 bases of the junction unmatched. This CDR3 contains 15 residues. CDR3 loop: CASSPAGGRSYEQYF. Written as DNA, the CDR3 is TGTGCCAGCAGCCCAGCGGGGGGTCGCTCCTACGAGCAGTACTTC.

The chain has TRBV14 and TRBJ2-3, with TRBD2 identical over 7 bases. After removal of 0 bases from V and 3 bases from J, the junction contained 6 bases not matched to a gene. The V gene's germline CDR1 is SGHDN and CDR2 FVKESK. The CDR3 spans 16 residues. The CDR3 is CASSQDSSGVTDTQYF. The CDR3 nucleotides read TGTGCCAGCAGCCAAGATTCCAGCGGGGTGACAGATACGCAGTATTTT.

This clonotype was detected a few times. The chain couples TRBV7-9 to TRBJ1-1, with a tentative D call TRBD1 (6 bases). V lost 2 bases and J lost 0, with 16 bases in between. Germline V gene sequence: CDR1 SEHNR, CDR2 FQNEAQ (reference sequence). The CDR3 length is 17 residues. CDR3 DNA sequence: TGTGCCAGCAGCTTATTACTCCGGCGGGACATGAACACTGAAGCTTTCTTT. Its protein product is CASSLLLRRDMNTEAFF.

This clonotype was detected many times. The chain links TRBV6-5 to TRBJ1-1; D remains unclear. Trimming took off 7 bases at V and 1 base at J, with 19 bases between the two ends. Germline V gene sequence: CDR1 MNHEY, CDR2 SVGAGI. This CDR3 has 16 amino acids. In nucleotides, the CDR3 is TGTGCCAGCATCTCCCGGAGGGAGGGAAGGAACACTGAAGCTTTCTTT. It yields the protein CASISRREGRNTEAFF.